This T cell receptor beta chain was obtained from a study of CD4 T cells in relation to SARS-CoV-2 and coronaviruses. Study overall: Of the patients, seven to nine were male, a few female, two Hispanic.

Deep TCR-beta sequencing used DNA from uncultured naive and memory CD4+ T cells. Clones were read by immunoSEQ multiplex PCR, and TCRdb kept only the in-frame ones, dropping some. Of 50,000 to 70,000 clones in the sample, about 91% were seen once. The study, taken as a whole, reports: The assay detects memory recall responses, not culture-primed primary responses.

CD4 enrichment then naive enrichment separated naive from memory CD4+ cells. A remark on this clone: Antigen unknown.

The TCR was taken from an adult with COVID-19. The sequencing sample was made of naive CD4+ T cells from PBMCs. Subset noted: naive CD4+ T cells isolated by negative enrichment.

The CDR3 is CASSHRDRGYEQYF. The CDR3 nucleotides read TGTGCCAGCAGCCACCGGGACAGGGGGTACGAGCAGTACTTC. This rearrangement joins TRBV5-6 to TRBJ2-7; 11 nucleotides align to TRBD1. V lost 4 bases to trimming and J lost 4 bases; unmatched junction nucleotides: 4. CDR1 and CDR2 from the germline V gene are SGHDT and YYEEEE. The CDR3 is 14 residues long.